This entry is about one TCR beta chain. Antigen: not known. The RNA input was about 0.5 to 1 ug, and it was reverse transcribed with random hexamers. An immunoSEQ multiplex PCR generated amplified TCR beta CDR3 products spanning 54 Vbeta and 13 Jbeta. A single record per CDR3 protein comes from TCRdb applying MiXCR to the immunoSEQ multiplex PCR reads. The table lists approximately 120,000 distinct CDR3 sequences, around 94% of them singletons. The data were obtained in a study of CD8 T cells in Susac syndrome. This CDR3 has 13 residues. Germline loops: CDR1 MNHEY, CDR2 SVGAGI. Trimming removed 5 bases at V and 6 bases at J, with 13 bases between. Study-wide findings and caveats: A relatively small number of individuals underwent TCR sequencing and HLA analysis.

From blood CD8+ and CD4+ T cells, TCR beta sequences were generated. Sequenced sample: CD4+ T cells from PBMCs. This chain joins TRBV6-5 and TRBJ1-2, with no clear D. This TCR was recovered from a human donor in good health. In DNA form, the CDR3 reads TGTGCCAGCAGTCTCCCCGGTCCCCATGGCTACACCTTC. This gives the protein CASSLPGPHGYTF.